This T cell receptor beta chain stems from a study of blood T cell repertoires in COVID-19 (dated by TCRdb to 2020 to 2022). For the wider study: Samples from collaborators originated in the United States, Italy and Spain and spanned both the acute and convalescent phases of COVID-19. The prospective study material was composed of cDNA or gDNA derived from T cells, B-cell-depleted T cells, or PBMCs. Deeply sampled blood TCRbeta repertoires from subjects exposed to, actively infected with, or recovered from COVID-19 were included in the dataset. A freely available public database, intended as a resource for researchers studying the immune response to SARS-CoV-2, is where the repertoires were released. The samples were drawn from two sources: the first 160 participants of the ongoing ImmuneRACE study, and 1,254 subjects contributed by 6 global collaborators. A de-identified subject ID, COVID-19 status, age in years and sex were almost always included in the sample metadata. Where available, HLA class I and class II types were obtained from metadata supplied by the sample provider rather than from assay-based typing. Beyond this particular receptor, the publication reports: The amount of clinical and demographic metadata varied by source and participant and was provided uncurated.

TCRbeta CDR3 regions were amplified from genomic DNA using the immunoSEQ Assay, a bias-controlled multiplex PCR. In the authors' own workflow: The number of nucleated cells in each sample was estimated from the amplification of reference gene primers within the assay. Sequence reads were collapsed and filtered to measure the absolute abundance of every unique TCRbeta CDR3 rearrangement. For each sample, productive Simpson clonality was calculated as the square root of Simpson's diversity index across productive rearrangements. TCRdb obtained this table from immuneACCESS and retained in-frame rearrangements with V and J assigned. These tables miss some clones; where compared with another copy, unresolved V genes account for less than half of the shortfall, and the remainder is unexplained. The D gene and trimming were derived from the DNA, and the V and J assignments and clone size from that table. This sample has 200,000 to 250,000 clones in its table, and 70% to 85% of those were observed once. In total, the top ten clones hold 3% to 3.5% of the sample.

In the prospective study, participants were roughly 18 to 100 years old, resided in about two dozen geographic areas of the United States, and were enrolled through a virtual design. Cohort assignment in the prospective study relied on participant-reported clinical history from a screening survey and a study questionnaire. Recovered participants in ImmuneRACE Cohort 3 were defined as having two consecutive negative NP/OP PCR tests, clearance from a healthcare professional, or resolution of symptoms. Mobile phlebotomists in the prospective study collected whole blood, serum and a nasopharyngeal or oropharyngeal swab from every participant. Prospective study participants could optionally give additional blood draws and questionnaires over an approximately 2-month period. Prospective study blood samples were shipped either frozen or at room temperature before DNA extraction. V has 1 base trimmed and J has 10 bases trimmed; junction bases matching no gene number 5. CDR3 length: 15 amino acids, cysteine to phenylalanine. The CDR3 DNA has 45 bases and is translated from base 1. CDR1 and CDR2, looked up from the germline V gene, are SGHTA and FQGNSA.

With regard to this clone: Its antigen is not yet known. No base-level quality is on record; no much larger clone is a single base apart.

Sequencing used PBMCs or T cells enriched from blood (not recorded which). The sequence came from a woman aged 55-70 years who had recovered from COVID-19. The chain links TRBV7-2 with TRBJ1-6, with 9 bases matching TRBD1. This receptor carries the CDR3 CASSLGTGARSPLHF. In nucleotides, the sequence is TGTGCCAGCAGCTTAGGGACAGGGGCGAGGTCACCCCTCCACTTT.